The rows below give T cell receptor beta chains drawn from one sample of a study of shared clonotypes between healthy human individuals. This table comes from immunoSEQ multiplex PCR, and its TCRdb copy is limited to in-frame clones, with some not included. The table lists over 1.5 million clones, 95% to 99% of them singletons. Sequenced material: naive CD4+ T cells sorted from blood. The origin of the receptors is a man younger than 40 in good health. Each CDR3 is given with its conserved first and last residue. The D gene is left open where the match is weak. The size field is filled for only some rows; it gives once, few, many or a size class.

J | size | V | D | DNA | CDR3
TRBJ2-7 | . | TRBV5-1 | TRBD1 | TGCGCCAGCAGTCTAACCGGACAGGGCATGGACGAGCAGTACTTC | CASSLTGQGMDEQYF
TRBJ2-1 | . | TRBV11-3 | . | TGTGCCAGCAGCCCCCGGGACTCTCCCTACAATGAGCAGTTCTTC | CASSPRDSPYNEQFF
TRBJ1-2 | . | TRBV6-6 | . | TGTGCCAGCAGTTACCTGAGTCCCAACCAACTCGCCTTC | CASSYLSPNQLAF
TRBJ1-2 | once | TRBV6-9 | . | TGTGCCGCCCCGATATCAGTACACGTAGTCGAAAGTGGCTACACCTTC | CAAPISVHVVESGYTF
TRBJ2-5 | . | TRBV5-1 | . | TGCGCCAGCAGCCCCTCGCCCAGCGGGACCCAGTACTTC | CASSPSPSGTQYF
TRBJ1-5 | . | TRBV7-6 | . | TGTGCCAGCAGCTTAGGGCTATGGGGGAGCAATCAGCCCCAGCATTTT | CASSLGLWGSNQPQHF
TRBJ2-3 | once | TRBV7-9 | TRBD2 | TGTGCCAGCAGGCCTACTAGCGGGAGGGCTGGAACAGATACGCAGTATTTT | CASRPTSGRAGTDTQYF
TRBJ2-1 | . | TRBV6-5 | . | TGTGCCAGCAGTTTGCCAGGGTCATACAATGAGCAGTTCTTC | CASSLPGSYNEQFF
TRBJ2-5 | . | TRBV28 | TRBD2 | TGTGCCAGCAGTCCTAGCGGGAGACAACAAGAGACCCAGTACTTC | CASSPSGRQQETQYF
TRBJ2-1 | . | TRBV11-2 | TRBD1 | TGTGCCAGCAGCTTACAGGCACAGGGGGCTGAAGAGCAGTTCTTC | CASSLQAQGAEEQFF
TRBJ1-1 | . | TRBV6-5 | . | TGTGCCAGCAGTTTTTCCCTGGGGGATGAAGCTTTCTTT | CASSFSLGDEAFF
TRBJ2-7 | once | TRBV5-6 | TRBD1 | TGTGCCAGCAGCTTTCCCGGGACAGGGACGTACGAGCAGTACTTC | CASSFPGTGTYEQYF
TRBJ2-7 | . | TRBV5-4 | . | TGTGCCAGCAAACGAGGGGATAAGCAGTACTTC | CASKRGDKQYF
TRBJ2-3 | . | TRBV10-3 | . | TGTGCCATCGGTATCACAGGGCACACAGATACGCAGTATTTT | CAIGITGHTDTQYF
TRBJ2-5 | . | TRBV7-3 | TRBD1 | TGTGCCAGCAGCTTAACGGGACAGACGCGGGAGACCCAGTACTTC | CASSLTGQTRETQYF
TRBJ1-1 | . | TRBV18 | . | TGTGCCAGCTCACCAAAAGGGCACACTGAAGCTTTCTTT | CASSPKGHTEAFF
TRBJ2-1 | . | TRBV9 | TRBD2 | TGTGCCAGCAGCGTAGCCGTGACTAGCGGGAGGGCCAGTGAGCAGTTCTTC | CASSVAVTSGRASEQFF
TRBJ2-3 | . | TRBV29-1 | . | TGCAGCGTTGATGGGCTCACAGATACGCAGTATTTT | CSVDGLTDTQYF
TRBJ1-4 | . | TRBV7-9 | . | TGTGCCAGCAGAAGGGGGAATGAAAAACTGTTTTTT | CASRRGNEKLFF
TRBJ2-1 | . | TRBV7-6 | . | TGTGCCAGCAGCCCTCATATCAGCTCCTACAATGAGCAGTTCTTC | CASSPHISSYNEQFF
TRBJ2-7 | . | TRBV5-4 | TRBD1 | TGTGCCAGCAGCTTGTTGGGACAGCCCTACGAGCAGTACTTC | CASSLLGQPYEQYF
TRBJ2-1 | . | TRBV7-9 | TRBD2 | TGTGCCAGCAGCGACATAGCGGGAGTTTTCAACAATGAGCAGTTCTTC | CASSDIAGVFNNEQFF
TRBJ1-5 | . | TRBV7-2 | . | TGTGCCAGCAGCTTAGTTCCAGGGCCCCCCTCGGAGCCCCAGCATTTT | CASSLVPGPPSEPQHF
TRBJ1-5 | . | TRBV18 | . | TGTGCCAGCGACCTGAAGGGTCTCGGTCAGCCCCAGCATTTT | CASDLKGLGQPQHF
TRBJ2-1 | . | TRBV4-3 | . | TGCGCCAGCAGCCAAAGGGATGAGCAGTTCTTC | CASSQRDEQFF
TRBJ1-5 | . | TRBV28 | . | TGTGCCAGCAGCAGACGGTACAATCAGCCCCAGCATTTT | CASSRRYNQPQHF
TRBJ1-5 | . | TRBV6-5 | . | TGTGCCGAGAAGGGGCAGATCTATAGCAATCAGCCCCAGCATTTT | CAEKGQIYSNQPQHF
TRBJ2-1 | . | TRBV2 | TRBD1 | TGTGCCAGCAGTGAAGCAGACAGGGCGGATGAGCAGTTCTTC | CASSEADRADEQFF
TRBJ1-5 | . | TRBV6-6 | . | TGTGCCAGCAGTCCCGGACATTCCCGCCAGCCCCAGCATTTT | CASSPGHSRQPQHF
TRBJ2-1 | . | TRBV19 | TRBD2 | TGTGCCAGTAGTATAGGCCAGGGTAGCGGGAGACGGTACAATGAGCAGTTCTTC | CASSIGQGSGRRYNEQFF
TRBJ1-2 | . | TRBV5-4 | TRBD1 | TGTGCCAGCAGCTTGCCCGGACAGGGGGCATTCTATGGCTACACCTTC | CASSLPGQGAFYGYTF
TRBJ2-7 | . | TRBV18 | . | TGTGCCAGCTCAGCAGCGGGTGGCGAGCAGTACTTC | CASSAAGGEQYF
TRBJ1-4 | . | TRBV5-1 | TRBD1 | TGCGCCAGCAGCTTGGCTCCGGGACAGGGGCATGAAAAACTGTTTTTT | CASSLAPGQGHEKLFF
TRBJ2-5 | . | TRBV5-4 | . | TGTGCCAGCAGCCGTTTGAAAGAGACCCAGTACTTC | CASSRLKETQYF
TRBJ1-5 | . | TRBV7-2 | TRBD1 | TGTGCCAGCAGCGCCGGGACAGGGTTTCAGCCCCAGCATTTT | CASSAGTGFQPQHF
TRBJ2-5 | . | TRBV10-2 | . | TGCGCCAGCAGTGACTACAGCGGACGAGGGCCTTACTTC | CASSDYSGRGPYF
TRBJ1-1 | . | TRBV18 | . | TGTGCCAGCTCACCGGACAGTAACTATGAAGCTTTCTTT | CASSPDSNYEAFF
TRBJ2-5 | . | TRBV18 | . | TGTGCCAGCAGAAGGAAGACAGAACAAGAGACCCAGTACTTC | CASRRKTEQETQYF
TRBJ2-5 | . | TRBV28 | TRBD2 | TGTGCCAGCTCGTCCCCAGGACTAGCGAGACAATACTTC | CASSSPGLARQYF
TRBJ2-3 | . | TRBV28 | . | TGTGCCAGCAGTTTGTCGTCGATTTCCACAGATACGCAGTATTTT | CASSLSSISTDTQYF
TRBJ2-7 | . | TRBV29-1 | . | TGCAGCGTTTTAGGTCCGGGGGAGCAGTACTTC | CSVLGPGEQYF
TRBJ1-3 | . | TRBV6-5 | . | TGTGCCAGCAGTTACTCGGGGAGTCCTGGAAACACCATATATTTT | CASSYSGSPGNTIYF
TRBJ1-5 | . | TRBV10-2 | TRBD1 | TGCGCCAGCAGTGAGTTGCGACAGGGCGGGCAGCCCCAGCATTTT | CASSELRQGGQPQHF
TRBJ1-1 | . | TRBV11-3 | . | TGTGCCAGCAGCTTAAAGAACACTGAAGCTTTCTTT | CASSLKNTEAFF
TRBJ1-2 | . | TRBV29-1 | . | TGCAGCGTTCCGTTTGGGGGGAACTATGGCTACACCTTC | CSVPFGGNYGYTF
TRBJ2-1 | . | TRBV19 | . | TGTGCCAGTAGTACCCTCCCACAGGGTGGTGAGCAGTTCTTC | CASSTLPQGGEQFF
TRBJ2-7 | . | TRBV6-6 | TRBD2 | TGTGCCAGCAAGGGCGGGAGGGCCTACGAGCAGTACTTC | CASKGGRAYEQYF
TRBJ1-1 | . | TRBV27 | TRBD1 | TGTGCCAGCAGTGTATACAGGGGAATGAACACTGAAGCTTTCTTT | CASSVYRGMNTEAFF
TRBJ2-7 | . | TRBV7-2 | . | TGTGCCAGCAGTCGGACTGCCAACCTCGACTACGAGCAGTACTTC | CASSRTANLDYEQYF
TRBJ2-3 | . | TRBV7-9 | TRBD1 | TGTGCCAGCAGCTCGGACAGGGAAGTACCAGATACGCAGTATTTT | CASSSDREVPDTQYF
TRBJ2-1 | . | TRBV30 | . | TGTGCCTGGAGTCCCGGGGCAGCCTACAATGAGCAGTTCTTC | CAWSPGAAYNEQFF
TRBJ1-2 | . | TRBV28 | TRBD1 | TGTGCCAGCAGTTTTGGGGACAGGGCCAATGGCTACACCTTC | CASSFGDRANGYTF
TRBJ2-5 | . | TRBV6-5 | . | TGTGCCAGCAGTGGGGCACAGGGTTTAGAGACCCAGTACTTC | CASSGAQGLETQYF
TRBJ2-7 | . | TRBV5-5 | TRBD2 | TGTGCCAGCAGCCACCGGGGACTAGCGGGAGAATACGAGCAGTACTTC | CASSHRGLAGEYEQYF
TRBJ2-5 | . | TRBV10-2 | TRBD1 | TGCGCCAGCAAGGACAGGCCCCCGGGCACCCAGTACTTC | CASKDRPPGTQYF